This TCR beta chain was recovered during a study of regulatory and conventional T cells in RAG deficiency. The sorted regulatory T cells were CD4+, CD25-high and CD127-low, with genomic DNA sequenced. Overall study findings and caveats: Omenn syndrome and CID/AS patients had approximately 100-fold fewer unique Treg TCR beta sequences, versus 9.5 to 10-fold elsewhere. Shannon entropy was markedly lower and Simpson indices higher in RAG-deficient patients than control T-cell subsets.

Using immunoSEQ multiplex PCR, the repertoire was profiled, and TCRdb retains in-frame clones only, with some absent. The sample holds around 29,000 clones, under 95% seen once. In germline, CDR1 is MNHEY, CDR2 SVGAGI. The CDR3 is 14 amino acids. V shed 2 bases and J 5 bases; nucleotides not matched to a gene: 5. A remark on this clone: Its antigen remains unknown.

The same sample was also used in a study of regulatory T cells. That source reports: The primer mix had 52 TRBV and 13 TRBJ primers.

The sequence was obtained from a human donor in good health. The V and J genes are TRBV6-5 and TRBJ2-5; 7 positions agree with TRBD1. The sequenced material came from Tregs sorted from blood. The CDR3 loop is CASSYNRGPETQYF. In DNA, the CDR3 is TGTGCCAGCAGTTACAATAGGGGGCCGGAGACCCAGTACTTC.